The 6 T cell receptor beta chains below come from one sample, sequenced in a study of blood T cells in healthy people across ages. The use of a sample-barcoded 5' primer and a J-beta primer mix characterized a second PCR of roughly 6 to 11 cycles. Each CDR3 protein gets one entry after TCRdb re-called the 5' RACE reads with MiXCR. Of 650,000 to 1,000,000 distinct CDR3 sequences detected, 46% appear once; the ten largest clones hold 15% to 20%. Sequencing was carried out using blood. Receptors originate from a man older than 75 in good health.

This clonotype was picked up one time. CDR3 amino acids: CASDWTGQGDGYTF. Written as DNA, the CDR3 is TGTGCCAGCGATTGGACCGGACAGGGAGATGGCTACACCTTC. The genes are TRBV2 and TRBJ1-2; TRBD1 agrees at 8 bases. The V and J ends lost 8 bases and 6 bases, in that order; junction bases with no gene match: 11. The CDR3 has 14 residues. Germline V CDR1 and CDR2: SNHLY, FYNNEI.

This clonotype was seen repeatedly, ten times or more. J is TRBJ2-3 and V is TRBV7-9; D gene unclear. This CDR3 region has 11 residues. CDR1 and CDR2 from the germline V gene are SEHNR and FQNEAQ (reference sequence). V was pared by 2 bases and J by 4 bases, with 1 base between. CDR3 loop: CASSLSDTQYF. CDR3 sequence (DNA): TGTGCCAGCAGCTTATCAGATACGCAGTATTTT.

This clonotype was seen many times. This chain links TRBV6-5 with TRBJ2-1; D is perhaps TRBD1 or TRBD2 (5 bases each). The V gene's germline CDR1 is MNHEY and CDR2 SVGAGI. The V end lost 2 bases, the J end lost 3 bases, and 11 bases lay between the germline ends. This CDR3 is 15 amino acids long. The CDR3: CASSYMGRNYNEQFF. CDR3 nucleotide sequence: TGTGCCAGCAGTTACATGGGACGGAACTACAATGAGCAGTTCTTC.

The chain combines TRBV29-1 with TRBJ1-5; 9 nucleotides line up with TRBD1. The CDR3 extends over 14 amino acids. Germline V gene lookup returns CDR1 SQVTM and CDR2 ANQGSEA. J lost 5 bases, V lost 4 bases, and 6 bases had no gene match. CDR3 protein: CSVGETGGDQPQHF. Here the CDR3 DNA reads TGCAGCGTTGGAGAGACAGGGGGTGATCAGCCCCAGCATTTT. The variable domain in full, completed from reference TRBV29-1 and TRBJ1-5, reads SAVISQKPSRDICQRGTSLTIQCQVDSQVTMMFWYRQQPGQSLTLIATANQGSEATYESGFVIDKFPISRPNLTFSTLTVSNMSPEDSSIYLCSVGETGGDQPQHFGDGTRLSIL.

This clonotype was found a few times. The chain carries TRBV20-1 and TRBJ2-3; the D gene is possibly TRBD2 (5 bases). The CDR3 is made up of 15 amino acids. Trimming took off 5 bases at V and 0 bases at J, with 15 bases between the two ends. The germline gives CDR1 DFQATT, CDR2 SNEGSKA (reference sequence). CDR3 amino acids: CSAARAEDSTDTQYF. The CDR3 coding sequence is TGCAGTGCTGCCCGAGCGGAGGACAGCACAGATACGCAGTATTTT.

Turning to this clonotype: The junction shows a germline mismatch at one end, possibly a read error. The V and J genes are TRBV12-3 or TRBV12-4 and TRBJ2-3, with a tentative D call TRBD2 (6 bases). The CDR3 runs 14 residues. This CDR3 reads CASRTRGSADTQYF. The DNA for the CDR3 is TGTGCCAGCAGGACTAGAGGGAGCGCAGATACGCAATATTTT.